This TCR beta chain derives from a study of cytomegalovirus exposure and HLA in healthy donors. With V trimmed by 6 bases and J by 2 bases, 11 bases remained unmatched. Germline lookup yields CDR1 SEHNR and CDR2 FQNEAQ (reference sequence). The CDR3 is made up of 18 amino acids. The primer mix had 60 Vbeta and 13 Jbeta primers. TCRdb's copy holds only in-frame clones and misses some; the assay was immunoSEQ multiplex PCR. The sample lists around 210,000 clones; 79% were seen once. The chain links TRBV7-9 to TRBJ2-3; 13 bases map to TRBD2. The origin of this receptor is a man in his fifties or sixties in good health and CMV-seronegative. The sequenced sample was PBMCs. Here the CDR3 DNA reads TGTGCCAGCAGATGGACTAGCGGGAGATCCGAATACACAGATACGCAGTATTTT. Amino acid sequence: CASRWTSGRSEYTDTQYF.